The next 22 T cell receptor beta chains were all read from a single sample in a study of T-cell memory formation after mild COVID-19 (dated by TCRdb to the early 2020s). The library was made by 5' RACE. Reads for this sample came from an Illumina NovaSeq 6000. TCRdb handled the public reads itself, with Q25 trimming in fastp and clone calling in MiXCR, and kept productive beta chains. Entries are consolidated by CDR3 protein sequence, retaining the most common genes and DNA. This sample gives about 350,000 distinct CDR3 sequences in total; roughly 14% of them show up just once. Around a fifth of the sample comes from the top ten. The sequenced sample was PBMCs or a T cell subset sorted from them (not recorded which). These receptors all come from a man between 18 and 29 years old who had mild COVID-19 (a few samples of this study predate the infection). The sample titles of this study are shuffled in the database, so cell type and time point are left out; the donor was told from shared clones.

This clonotype was counted a few times. The rearrangement uses TRBV27 and TRBJ2-5; D is unresolved. Trimming removed 5 bases from V and 7 bases from J, with 14 bases in between. The V gene's germline CDR1 is MNHEY and CDR2 SMNVEV (reference sequence). This CDR3 has 13 amino acids. This chain's CDR3 is CASSIQELGTQYF. The CDR3, as DNA: TGTGCCAGCAGTATCCAGGAATTAGGGACCCAGTACTTC.

V and J are TRBV13 and TRBJ1-3; D not resolved. CDR1 is PRHDT and CDR2 is FYEKMQ in the germline V gene (reference sequence). The V and J ends lost 0 bases and 3 bases respectively, with 18 bases between them. This CDR3 contains 18 residues. The CDR3 region is CASSLGPPALGGGNTIYF. CDR3 in DNA: TGTGCCAGCAGCTTAGGCCCCCCGGCCCTGGGAGGTGGAAACACCATATATTTT.

This clonotype was seen a few times. The gene calls are TRBV15 and TRBJ1-2; a possible D gene is TRBD1 (5 bases). Germline CDR1 reads LNHNV; CDR2 reads YYDKDF (reference sequence). Deletions cut 0 bases from V and 4 bases from J, with 15 bases between. CDR3 length: 16 residues. The CDR3 spells CATSRDYEGLVYGYTF. The CDR3, as DNA: TGTGCCACCAGCAGAGATTACGAGGGGCTGGTCTATGGCTACACCTTC. Full variable domain (outside the CDR3, taken from reference TRBV15 and TRBJ1-2): DAMVIQNPRYQVTQFGKPVTLSCSQTLNHNVMYWYQQKSSQAPKLLFHYYDKDFNNEADTPDNFQSRRPNTSFCFLDIRSPGLGDTAMYLCATSRDYEGLVYGYTFGSGTRLTVV.

This clonotype came up a few times. The chain is built from TRBV7-2 and TRBJ2-3; the D gene is possibly TRBD1 (5 bases). Trimming pared 1 base from V and 0 bases from J, leaving 17 bases between. This CDR3 contains 18 residues. Germline V lookup: CDR1 SGHTA, CDR2 FQGNSA. The CDR3 reads CASSLEASRQLSTDTQYF. Here the CDR3 DNA reads TGTGCCAGCAGCTTAGAGGCTAGTCGACAGTTAAGCACAGATACGCAGTATTTT. Full variable domain (remainder filled in from reference TRBV7-2 and TRBJ2-3): GAGVSQSPSNKVTEKGKDVELRCDPISGHTALYWYRQSLGQGLEFLIYFQGNSAPDKSGLPSDRFSAERTGGSVSTLTIQRTQQEDSAVYLCASSLEASRQLSTDTQYFGPGTRLTVL.

V gene TRBV9 combines with J gene TRBJ2-7, with a tentative D call TRBD1 (5 bases). Looked up from germline, CDR1 is SGDLS and CDR2 is YYNGEE. CDR3 size: 17 residues. Trimming took 0 bases from V and 3 from J, leaving 19 bases between them. The chain's CDR3 is CASSVGPSAGSSYEQYF. In nucleotides, the CDR3 is TGTGCCAGCAGCGTAGGTCCATCGGCAGGGTCAAGCTACGAGCAGTACTTC.

This clonotype was counted only a few times. The genes are TRBV5-6 and TRBJ1-1, with D unresolved. Germline CDR1 and CDR2: SGHDT and YYEEEE. The V and J ends lost 0 bases and 9 bases respectively, with 9 bases between them. This CDR3 region has 12 residues. This CDR3 is CASSLERDQAFF. As DNA, the CDR3 is TGTGCCAGCAGCTTGGAGAGGGATCAAGCTTTCTTT.

V usage is TRBV6-5 and J usage is TRBJ1-5; TRBD1 is a possible D gene (5 bases). Per germline, CDR1 MNHEY and CDR2 SVGAGI. This CDR3 region has 15 residues. Trimming took off 4 bases at V and 4 bases at J, with 14 bases between the two ends. The DNA of the CDR3 is TGTGCCAGCAGTTTCACCCACGGGGGAAATCAGCCCCAGCATTTT. Its protein product is CASSFTHGGNQPQHF.

This clonotype has only a few counts. The chain joins TRBV7-6 to TRBJ2-3; D is unresolved. The V end was cut by 5 bases, the J end by 8 bases, with 17 bases between. This CDR3 comprises 14 residues. Germline lookup yields CDR1 SGHVS and CDR2 FNYEAQ. The CDR3 region is CASSPQNSPGTQYF. The CDR3 DNA is TGTGCCAGCAGCCCACAGAACAGTCCGGGTACGCAGTATTTT.

A word on this clonotype: The junction departs from the called germline gene at one end, perhaps through a read error. V gene TRBV6-5 combines with J gene TRBJ2-2, with 16 bases aligning to TRBD2. This CDR3 has 18 residues. CDR1 and CDR2 (germline): MNHEY, SVGAGI. This CDR3 reads CASCYSGLAGGYTGELFF. CDR3 DNA: TGTGCCAGCTGTTACTCGGGACTAGCGGGGGGGTACACCGGGGAGCTGTTTTTT.

This clonotype was detected a few times. This chain joins TRBV7-9 and TRBJ1-2; TRBD1 agrees at 12 bases. The CDR3 length is 15 residues. V lost 3 bases and J lost 8; bases outside the gene matches: 7. Germline lookup yields CDR1 SEHNR and CDR2 FQNEAQ (reference sequence). CDR3 DNA sequence: TGTGCCAGCAGCTTCGGGACAGGGGGCCGCCAAGGCTACACCTTC. Encoded protein: CASSFGTGGRQGYTF.

This clonotype appeared a single time. J is TRBJ1-6 and V is TRBV5-4; the D is unclear. V dropped 5 bases and J dropped 7 bases, with 10 bases sitting between them. The germline V gene has CDR1 SGHNT and CDR2 YYREEE (reference sequence). This CDR3 comprises 13 residues. The CDR3 DNA follows: TGTGCCAGCAGGGGTAGATTGAATTCACCCCTCCACTTT. Its protein product is CASRGRLNSPLHF.

This clonotype has a count of ten or more. The chain joins TRBV5-1 to TRBJ1-1; possible D gene TRBD1, 5 bases. CDR3 length equals 15 residues. The germline gives CDR1 SGHRS, CDR2 YFSETQ. V was clipped by 0 bases and J by 1 base, with 10 bases between them. CDR3 sequence: CASSLEPGTNTEAFF. DNA of the CDR3: TGCGCCAGCAGCTTGGAGCCGGGGACGAACACTGAAGCTTTCTTT.

The V call is TRBV24-1, the J call TRBJ2-3; 10 bases match TRBD2. The ends lost 4 bases at V and 2 bases at J; junction bases unmatched: 5. The germline CDR1 and CDR2 sequences are KGHDR and SFDVKD. The length of the CDR3 is 16 residues. The CDR3 protein is CATSDSTSGTTDTQYF. CDR3 DNA sequence: TGTGCCACCAGTGACTCTACTAGCGGGACCACAGATACGCAGTATTTT.

This clonotype was recorded a few times. The gene calls are TRBV27 and TRBJ2-1, with TRBD2 identical over 7 bases. The J call may not be correct, given that the DNA end is closer to TRBJ2-7. Looked up from germline, CDR1 is MNHEY and CDR2 is SMNVEV (reference sequence). The CDR3 extends over 18 amino acids. In nucleotides, the CDR3 is TGTGCCAGCAGTTTATCGGTGCCTAGCGGATATCTATACAATGAGCAGTACTTC. Translation gives CASSLSVPSGYLYNEQYF.

This clonotype was found many times. This sequence joins TRBV7-2 and TRBJ1-1; D may be TRBD1 (6 bases). The V end was cut by 7 bases, the J end by 4 bases, with 10 bases between. CDR3 length: 12 residues. Germline V gene lookup returns CDR1 SGHTA and CDR2 FQGNSA. The CDR3: CASTRGGTEAFF. For the CDR3, the DNA is TGTGCCAGCACCCGAGGGGGCACTGAAGCTTTCTTT.

V gene TRBV4-1 combines with J gene TRBJ2-7; D not resolved. The V gene lost 0 bases and the J gene lost 5 bases, with 8 bases spanning the gap. Germline V gene sequence: CDR1 MGHRA, CDR2 YSYEKL. CDR3 length: 13 amino acids. This CDR3 is CASSQDRTDEQYV. The CDR3 region has the DNA TGCGCCAGCAGCCAAGATAGGACCGACGAGCAGTACGTC.

The CDR3 sequence is CASSPRQRGISTDTQYF. The CDR3 DNA is TGTGCCAGCAGTCCACGGCAGCGGGGCATAAGCACAGATACGCAGTATTTT. This chain links TRBV9 with TRBJ2-3, with 7 bases matching TRBD2. Germline CDR1 SGDLS, CDR2 YYNGEE. The trim removed 5 bases at V and 0 bases at J, leaving 12 bases unmatched. The length of the CDR3 is 17 residues.

The chain combines TRBV3-1 with TRBJ1-5; D is undetermined. The ends were cut back, 0 bases at V and 5 bases at J, with 5 bases in the middle. The length of the CDR3 is 13 residues. Per germline, CDR1 LGHDT and CDR2 YNNKEL (reference sequence). CDR3 in amino acids: CASSQDEDQPQHF. Here the CDR3 DNA reads TGTGCCAGCAGCCAAGATGAAGATCAGCCCCAGCATTTT. The entire variable domain, with the rest obtained from reference TRBV3-1 and TRBJ1-5, is as follows: DTAVSQTPKYLVTQMGNDKSIKCEQNLGHDTMYWYKQDSKKFLKIMFSYNNKELIINETVPNRFSPKSPDKAHLNLHINSLELGDSAVYFCASSQDEDQPQHFGDGTRLSIL.

The table lists this clonotype with a few counts. J is TRBJ2-1 and V is TRBV4-1; 7 nucleotides align to TRBD1. The CDR3 extends over 16 amino acids. The V and J ends lost 5 bases and 3 bases, in that order; junction bases with no gene match: 10. The germline V gene has CDR1 MGHRA and CDR2 YSYEKL. The chain's CDR3 is CASSGRVGQLYNEQFF. In DNA form, the CDR3 reads TGCGCCAGCAGCGGGCGGGTGGGACAGCTCTACAATGAGCAGTTCTTC.

The chain carries TRBV7-6 and TRBJ2-3; D uncertain. CDR1 SGHVS and CDR2 FNYEAQ come from the germline V gene. The CDR3 sequence is 14 residues long. With 1 base removed from V and 3 bases from J, the gap between germline ends came to 8 bases. CDR3 DNA: TGTGCCAGCAGCTTAGTTGGGTTGACAGATACGCAGTATTTT. Protein: CASSLVGLTDTQYF. The full variable domain, with the rest looked up from reference TRBV7-6 and TRBJ2-3, is GAGVSQSPRYKVTKRGQDVALRCDPISGHVSLYWYRQALGQGPEFLTYFNYEAQQDKSGLPNDRFSAERPEGSISTLTIQRTEQRDSAMYRCASSLVGLTDTQYFGPGTRLTVL.

The J gene is TRBJ1-5, the V gene TRBV23-1; TRBD1 might be the D (5 bases). TRBV23-1 is reported as an ORF; its role is uncertain. The V end was cut by 7 bases, the J end by 0 bases, with 19 bases between. This CDR3 is built from 17 residues. The CDR3 DNA sequence: TGCGCCAGCACCCCAGGGCCCGAAGGTTATAGCAATCAGCCCCAGCATTTT. Its translation: CASTPGPEGYSNQPQHF.

This clonotype occurred many times. The V and J genes are TRBV20-1 and TRBJ2-5; D is ambiguous. Looked up from germline, CDR1 is DFQATT and CDR2 is SNEGSKA (reference sequence). There are 13 residues in the CDR3. V lost 3 bases and J 1 base, leaving 9 bases between the germline ends. The chain's CDR3 is CSASGNTQETQYF. DNA for the CDR3: TGCAGTGCTAGTGGGAACACCCAAGAGACCCAGTACTTC.